These T cell receptor beta chains were read from a single sample in a study of blood T cell repertoires in COVID-19. Generated by immunoSEQ multiplex PCR, the TCRdb table keeps only in-frame clones and is missing some. The table has some 73,000 clones, about four fifths seen once. Sequencing input: peripheral blood. The receptor source for this set is a human donor in a cohort sampled during active COVID-19. Both conserved end residues are part of each CDR3. A D gene is named only where the DNA matches it firmly. Some rows mark clone size as missing; the rest say once, few, many or name a class of expanded clone.

few	TRBV5-5	TRBD2	TRBJ2-1	TGTGCCAGCAGCTTAACACTAGCGGGGGGGCTCAATGAGCAGTTCTTC	CASSLTLAGGLNEQFF
.	TRBV6-4	.	TRBJ2-7	TGTGCCAGCAGATATTCGTGGATTGGGCCCTCCTACGAGCAGTACTTC	CASRYSWIGPSYEQYF
.	TRBV12-3/TRBV12-4	.	TRBJ2-2	TGTGCAGTGGCGCGGACCGGGGAGCTGTTTTTT	CAVARTGELFF
.	TRBV5-1	TRBD2	TRBJ2-1	TGCGCCAGCAGCCGTCTAGCGGGGGGACACAATGAGCAGTTCTTC	CASSRLAGGHNEQFF
.	TRBV9	.	TRBJ2-1	TGTGCCAGCAGCTTGGGGGGTGAGCAGTTCTTC	CASSLGGEQFF
.	TRBV28	.	TRBJ1-1	TGTGCCAGCAGTTTAAGTCAAAGGGGTGAAGCTTTCTTT	CASSLSQRGEAFF
.	TRBV11-3	.	TRBJ2-3	TGTGCCAGCAGCCCCAGGGCTGAGGACCAGCCGATTTTT	CASSPRAEDQPIF
.	TRBV6-5	TRBD2	TRBJ2-2	TGTGCCAGCAGTTACTCGGTGGTTCGGCGGGGGGGGGAGCTGTTTTTT	CASSYSVVRRGGELFF
.	TRBV9	.	TRBJ2-7	TGTGCCAGCAGCGTAGTTCCAGCGGGTAATCACTACGAGCAGTACTTC	CASSVVPAGNHYEQYF
.	TRBV19	.	TRBJ1-1	TGTGCCAGTAGAGCGGAGGGGACGGGTTGGAACACTGAAGCTTTCTTT	CASRAEGTGWNTEAFF
.	TRBV2	TRBD2	TRBJ2-1	TGTGCCAGCAGTGGACTAGCCATCGGTGAGCAGTTCTTC	CASSGLAIGEQFF
.	TRBV19	TRBD2	TRBJ2-1	TGTGCCAGTAGTATATTCGGCGGGGGGTCCTACAATGAGCAGTTCTTC	CASSIFGGGSYNEQFF
few	TRBV4-2	TRBD1	TRBJ1-1	TGTGCCAGCAGCCAAGCAGGGACAGGGCTTAACACTGAAGCTTTCTTT	CASSQAGTGLNTEAFF
.	TRBV2	.	TRBJ1-5	TGTGCCAGCAGGCGCGCGATCGCGAATCAGCCCCAGCATTTT	CASRRAIANQPQHF
.	TRBV10-3	.	TRBJ1-2	TGTGCCATCAGTGTGGAGGGCTATGGCTACACCTTC	CAISVEGYGYTF
.	TRBV2	.	TRBJ1-2	TGTGCCAGCACGGGGGTTGGCTACACCTTC	CASTGVGYTF
once	TRBV7-9	.	TRBJ2-1	TGTGCCAGCAGCTCCCCCGAACAGGCTGACAATGAGCAGTTCTTC	CASSSPEQADNEQFF
.	TRBV7-3	.	TRBJ2-2	TGTGCCAGCAGTAAGGGGGCGAACACCGGGGAGCTGTTTTTT	CASSKGANTGELFF
.	TRBV11-2	TRBD1	TRBJ1-4	TGTGCCAGCAGCTCCGGGACAGTGGTCGCAACTAATGAAAAACTGTTTTTT	CASSSGTVVATNEKLFF
.	TRBV6-5	.	TRBJ1-1	TGTGCCAGCCGGTGGGGGAGGGGGACTGAAGCTTTCTTT	CASRWGRGTEAFF
.	TRBV4-2	TRBD1	TRBJ1-4	TGTGCCAGCAGCCAAAGAACCGGGACAGGGATATCCGAAAAACTGTTTTTT	CASSQRTGTGISEKLFF
.	TRBV18	.	TRBJ2-7	TGTGCCAGCTCACCGAGACAGTGGAGCTACGAGCAGTACTTC	CASSPRQWSYEQYF
.	TRBV7-9	.	TRBJ2-7	TGTGCCAGCAGCTTAGTAGCACAACGTAACGAGCAGTACTTC	CASSLVAQRNEQYF
.	TRBV5-1	TRBD1	TRBJ1-2	TGCGCCAGCAGCCCTGGACAGGGATTAAGTGGTGGCTACACCTTC	CASSPGQGLSGGYTF
.	TRBV24-1	.	TRBJ2-1	TGTGCCACCAGTTCGGGACAACCCAATGAGCAGTTCTTC	CATSSGQPNEQFF
.	TRBV27	TRBD2	TRBJ2-5	TGTGCCAGCAGCCGGACATTCGGGGGGGTTCGGGAGACCCAGTACTTC	CASSRTFGGVRETQYF
.	TRBV7-3	.	TRBJ2-1	TGTGCCAGCAGCTTAAAAGGGGGCAATGAGCAGTTCTTC	CASSLKGGNEQFF
.	TRBV28	TRBD1	TRBJ1-5	TGTGCCAGCAGTTGGGGGGACAGACCAAATCAGCCCCAGCATTTT	CASSWGDRPNQPQHF
.	TRBV27	TRBD1	TRBJ1-4	TGTGCCAGCAAGATACAACAGGGGGCAACTAATGAAAAACTGTTTTTT	CASKIQQGATNEKLFF
.	TRBV19	.	TRBJ2-7	TGTGCCAGTAGTATAGGTCCTTCCTACGAGCAATACTTC	CASSIGPSYEQYF
.	TRBV28	.	TRBJ2-7	TGTGCCAGCAGTTTCCTGGGCAAGCAGTACTTC	CASSFLGKQYF
.	TRBV18	.	TRBJ2-7	TGTGCCAGCTCACCGGCGGCCCGAGGGGGCGAGCAGTACTTC	CASSPAARGGEQYF
.	TRBV2	.	TRBJ1-5	TGTGCCAGCTGTCAGGGAGGGTGGAATCAGCCCCAGCATTTT	CASCQGGWNQPQHF
.	TRBV4-3	TRBD1	TRBJ2-2	TGCGCCAGCAGCCGCGGACAGGCCCACACCGGGGAGCTGTTTTTT	CASSRGQAHTGELFF
.	TRBV4-1	TRBD2	TRBJ2-3	TGCGCCAGCAGCCAAGTGGTGCGGGGGGCGGGTGATACGCAGTATTTT	CASSQVVRGAGDTQYF
.	TRBV4-1	TRBD2	TRBJ2-1	TGCGCCAGCAGCTTAACCCAATACCCCTCTTCCCTAGCGGGGGCCTACAATGAGCAGTTCTTC	CASSLTQYPSSLAGAYNEQFF
.	TRBV6-2/TRBV6-3	.	TRBJ1-2	TGTGCCAGCAGTTCGGTAGGGGAAGGCTACACCTTC	CASSSVGEGYTF
.	TRBV6-2/TRBV6-3	TRBD2	TRBJ2-3	TGTGCCAGCAGTTTGGCCCCCGGGACTAGATCCCGGGGCACAGATACGCAGTATTTT	CASSLAPGTRSRGTDTQYF
.	TRBV9	TRBD2	TRBJ2-3	TGTGCCAGCAGCCAACTAGCGGGGCACACAGATACGCAGTATTTT	CASSQLAGHTDTQYF
.	TRBV5-6	.	TRBJ1-4	TGTGCCAGCAGCTTGGCCTCGTTTGAACTGTTTTTT	CASSLASFELFF
.	TRBV7-8	TRBD1	TRBJ1-5	TGTGCCAGCAGCCTCCCAAAGGGGGCGGGCAATCAGCCCCAGCATTTT	CASSLPKGAGNQPQHF
.	TRBV18	.	TRBJ2-2	TGTGCCAGCTCACATGATTGGGGCGATCAGAACACCGGGGAGCTGTTTTTT	CASSHDWGDQNTGELFF
.	TRBV25-1	.	TRBJ2-7	TGTGCCAGCAGTGAAATTTACAGGGACTACGAGCAGTACTTC	CASSEIYRDYEQYF
.	TRBV2	.	TRBJ1-1	TGTGCCGGAGGAGGGCGCCTCAACACTGAAGCTTTCTTT	CAGGGRLNTEAFF
.	TRBV4-2	.	TRBJ2-3	TGTGCCAGCAGCCAAGATCGGAGCACAGATACGCAGTATTTT	CASSQDRSTDTQYF
.	TRBV9	.	TRBJ1-5	TGTGCCAGCAGCGTAGATGGGGCCAATCAGCCCCAGCATTTT	CASSVDGANQPQHF